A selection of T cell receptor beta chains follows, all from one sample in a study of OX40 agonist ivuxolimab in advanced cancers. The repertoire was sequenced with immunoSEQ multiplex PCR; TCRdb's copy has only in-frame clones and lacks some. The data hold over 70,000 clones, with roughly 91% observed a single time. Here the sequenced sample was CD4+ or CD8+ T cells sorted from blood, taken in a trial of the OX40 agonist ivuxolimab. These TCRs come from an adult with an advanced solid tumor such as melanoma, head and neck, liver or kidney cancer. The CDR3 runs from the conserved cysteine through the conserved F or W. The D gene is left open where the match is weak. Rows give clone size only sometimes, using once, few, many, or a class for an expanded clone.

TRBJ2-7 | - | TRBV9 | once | CASSVGGSSYEQYF | TGTGCCAGCAGCGTAGGTGGGAGCTCCTACGAGCAGTACTTC
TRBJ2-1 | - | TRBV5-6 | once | CASSSREVARAATPEQFF | TGTGCCAGCAGCTCCCGAGAGGTAGCTCGGGCCGCAACCCCTGAGCAGTTCTTC
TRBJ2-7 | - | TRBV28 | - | CASKGVRSYEQYF | TGTGCCAGCAAAGGGGTCCGGTCCTACGAGCAGTACTTC
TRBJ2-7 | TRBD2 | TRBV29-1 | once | CSVEGTSAYEQYF | TGCAGCGTTGAGGGGACTAGCGCATACGAGCAGTACTTC
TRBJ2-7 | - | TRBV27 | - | CASSRVGGKYEQYF | TGTGCCAGCAGCCGAGTAGGGGGAAAGTACGAGCAGTACTTC
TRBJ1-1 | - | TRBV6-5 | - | CASSYTRTANTEAFF | TGTGCCAGCAGTTACACGAGGACAGCGAACACTGAAGCTTTCTTT
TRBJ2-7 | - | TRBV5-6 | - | CASSLGRRMSEQYF | TGTGCCAGCAGCTTGGGACGGAGGATGAGCGAGCAGTACTTC
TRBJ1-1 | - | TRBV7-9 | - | CASKRVNTEAFF | TGTGCCAGCAAAAGGGTGAACACTGAAGCTTTCTTT
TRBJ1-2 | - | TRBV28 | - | CASSFGGGDGYTF | TGTGCCAGCAGTTTCGGCGGGGGGGACGGCTACACCTTC
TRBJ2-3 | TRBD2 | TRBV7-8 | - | CASSSGLAGEGDTQYF | TGTGCCAGCAGCTCGGGACTAGCGGGGGAGGGAGATACGCAGTATTTT
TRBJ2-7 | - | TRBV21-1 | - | CASSNGRGHEQYF | TGTGCCAGCAGCAACGGCAGGGGGCACGAGCAGTACTTC
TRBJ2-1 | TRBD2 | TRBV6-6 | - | CASSYGAGEWNEQFF | TGTGCCAGCAGTTACGGGGCGGGAGAGTGGAATGAGCAGTTCTTC
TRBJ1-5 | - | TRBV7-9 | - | CASSLGRSWNQPQHF | TGTGCCAGCAGCTTAGGCAGGAGTTGGAATCAGCCCCAGCATTTT
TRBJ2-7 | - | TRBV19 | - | CASSVGTPAYEQYF | TGTGCCAGTAGTGTCGGGACACCGGCCTACGAGCAGTACTTC
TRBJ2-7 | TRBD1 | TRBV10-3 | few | CAIAGTGAYEQYF | TGTGCCATTGCCGGGACAGGTGCCTACGAGCAGTACTTC
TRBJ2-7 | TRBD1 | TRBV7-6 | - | CASSFRRDRGRDEQYF | TGTGCCAGCAGCTTTCGCCGGGACAGGGGGCGCGACGAGCAGTACTTC
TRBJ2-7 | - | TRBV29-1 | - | CSVLRGELRTKEQYF | TGCAGCGTGTTGAGGGGGGAACTCCGGACGAAAGAGCAGTACTTC
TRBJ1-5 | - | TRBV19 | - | CASSMLGVTTEPQHF | TGTGCCAGTAGTATGTTAGGGGTTACTACGGAGCCCCAGCATTTT
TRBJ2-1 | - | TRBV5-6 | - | CASSAGPNEQFF | TGTGCCAGCAGCGCCGGACCCAATGAGCAGTTCTTC
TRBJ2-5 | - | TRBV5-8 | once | CASSLYAGPTQETQYF | TGTGCCAGCAGCTTGTACGCGGGGCCGACTCAAGAGACCCAGTACTTC
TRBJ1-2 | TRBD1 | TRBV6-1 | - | CASSEEEGQGNYGYTF | TGTGCCAGCAGTGAAGAAGAGGGACAGGGTAACTATGGCTACACCTTC
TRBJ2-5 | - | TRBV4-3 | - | CASSQEGRSGETQYF | TGCGCCAGCAGCCAAGAGGGAAGGTCTGGAGAGACCCAGTACTTC
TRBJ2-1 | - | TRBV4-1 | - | CASSPRTGAFEVYNEQFF | TGCGCCAGCAGCCCCCGGACGGGGGCTTTCGAGGTATACAATGAGCAGTTCTTC
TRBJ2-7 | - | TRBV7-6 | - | CASSLGEGYYEQYF | TGTGCCAGCAGCTTGGGTGAGGGTTACTACGAGCAGTACTTC
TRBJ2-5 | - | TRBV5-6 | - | CASSVVREVRETQYF | TGTGCCAGCAGTGTGGTCAGGGAGGTTCGAGAGACCCAGTACTTC
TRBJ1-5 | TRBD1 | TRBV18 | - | CASSPGRSRDRTNQPQHF | TGTGCCAGCTCACCGGGCCGGTCTCGGGACAGGACCAATCAGCCCCAGCATTTT
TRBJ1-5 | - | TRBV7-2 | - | CASSLGPSVNQPQHF | TGTGCCAGCAGCTTAGGACCCTCAGTCAATCAGCCCCAGCATTTT
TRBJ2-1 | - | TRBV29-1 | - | CSVEDLSNEQFF | TGCAGCGTTGAAGATCTGTCCAATGAGCAGTTCTTC
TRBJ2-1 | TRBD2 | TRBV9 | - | CASSPWTSGSEQFF | TGTGCCAGCAGCCCCTGGACTAGCGGGAGTGAGCAGTTCTTC
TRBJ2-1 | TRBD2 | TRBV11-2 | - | CASSTGLATAYNEQFF | TGTGCCAGCAGCACCGGACTAGCGACCGCCTACAATGAGCAGTTCTTC
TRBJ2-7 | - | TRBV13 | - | CASNLGDGIYEQYF | TGTGCCAGCAACTTGGGGGACGGGATCTACGAGCAGTACTTC
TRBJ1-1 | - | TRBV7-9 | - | CASRGRDTEAFF | TGTGCCAGCAGGGGCAGGGACACTGAAGCTTTCTTT
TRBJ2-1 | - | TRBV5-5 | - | CASSTGPVEANEQFF | TGTGCCAGCAGTACCGGTCCGGTGGAGGCCAATGAGCAGTTCTTC
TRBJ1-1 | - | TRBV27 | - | CASSSTTGSNTEAFF | TGTGCCAGCAGTTCCACGACAGGTTCGAACACTGAAGCTTTCTTT
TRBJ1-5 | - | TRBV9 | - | CASSGGQNQPQHF | TGTGCCAGCTCGGGGGGCCAAAATCAGCCCCAGCATTTT
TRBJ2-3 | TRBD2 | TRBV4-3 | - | CASSSGLAGGYTDTQYF | TGCGCCAGCAGCTCGGGGCTAGCGGGGGGGTACACAGATACGCAGTATTTT
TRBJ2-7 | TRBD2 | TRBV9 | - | CASSLKGLATYEQYF | TGTGCCAGCAGCCTTAAGGGACTAGCGACCTACGAGCAGTACTTC
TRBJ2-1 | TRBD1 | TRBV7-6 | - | CASSYGTGDEQFF | TGTGCCAGCAGCTACGGGACAGGGGATGAGCAGTTCTTC
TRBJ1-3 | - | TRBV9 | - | CASRGERSGNTIYF | TGTGCCAGCAGGGGGGAGAGGTCTGGAAACACCATATATTTT
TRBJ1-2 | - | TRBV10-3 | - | CAISESRAASYAVYGYTF | TGTGCCATCAGTGAGTCTAGGGCCGCGTCCTACGCCGTCTATGGCTACACCTTC
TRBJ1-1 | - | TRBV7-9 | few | CASSLLGGENTEAFF | TGTGCCAGCAGTTTATTGGGCGGGGAGAACACTGAAGCTTTCTTT
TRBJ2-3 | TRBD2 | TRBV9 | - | CASSVELNPQIRGGHTDTQYF | TGTGCCAGCAGCGTAGAATTAAATCCTCAGATCCGGGGGGGACACACAGATACGCAGTATTTT
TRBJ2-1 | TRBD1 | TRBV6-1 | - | CATSTGSYNEQFF | TGTGCCACCTCGACAGGGTCCTACAATGAGCAGTTCTTC
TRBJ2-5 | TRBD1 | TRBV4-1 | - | CASSQPDRAETQYF | TGCGCCAGCAGCCAACCTGACAGGGCAGAGACCCAGTACTTC
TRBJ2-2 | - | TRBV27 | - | CASSYEGYTGELFF | TGTGCCAGCAGTTACGAGGGGTACACCGGGGAGCTGTTTTTT
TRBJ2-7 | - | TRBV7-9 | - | CASSQGTPYEQYF | TGTGCCAGCAGCCAAGGGACTCCCTACGAGCAGTACTTC